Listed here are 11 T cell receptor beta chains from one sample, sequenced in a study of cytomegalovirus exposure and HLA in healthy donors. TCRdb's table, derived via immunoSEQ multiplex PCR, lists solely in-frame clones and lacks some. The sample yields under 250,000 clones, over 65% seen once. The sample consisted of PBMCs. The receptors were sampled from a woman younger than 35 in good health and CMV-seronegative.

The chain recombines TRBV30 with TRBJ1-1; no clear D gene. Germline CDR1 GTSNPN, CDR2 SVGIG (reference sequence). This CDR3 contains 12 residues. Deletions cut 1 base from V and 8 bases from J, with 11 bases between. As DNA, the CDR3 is TGTGCCTGGAGTGCCCCGCCCCAAGAAGCTTTCTTT. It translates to CAWSAPPQEAFF.

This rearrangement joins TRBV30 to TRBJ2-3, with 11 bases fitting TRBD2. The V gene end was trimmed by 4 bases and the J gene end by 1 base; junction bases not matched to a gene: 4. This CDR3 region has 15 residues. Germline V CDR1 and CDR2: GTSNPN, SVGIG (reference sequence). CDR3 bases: TGTGCCTGGACAGCGGGACTAGCGGGCACAGATACGCAGTATTTT. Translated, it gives CAWTAGLAGTDTQYF.

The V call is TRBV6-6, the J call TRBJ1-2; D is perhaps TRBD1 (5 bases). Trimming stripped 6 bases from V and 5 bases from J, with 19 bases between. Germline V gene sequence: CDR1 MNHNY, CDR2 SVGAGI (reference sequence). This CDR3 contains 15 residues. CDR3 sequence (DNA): TGTGCCAGCAGACTTGGGACGAACGAACCGTATGGCTACACCTTC. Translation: CASRLGTNEPYGYTF.

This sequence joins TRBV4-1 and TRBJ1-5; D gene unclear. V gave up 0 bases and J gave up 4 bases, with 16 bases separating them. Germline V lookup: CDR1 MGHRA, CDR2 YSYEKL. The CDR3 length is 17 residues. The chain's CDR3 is CASSQDRRVTGNQPQHF. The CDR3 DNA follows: TGCGCCAGCAGCCAAGATCGTAGAGTGACCGGGAATCAGCCCCAGCATTTT.

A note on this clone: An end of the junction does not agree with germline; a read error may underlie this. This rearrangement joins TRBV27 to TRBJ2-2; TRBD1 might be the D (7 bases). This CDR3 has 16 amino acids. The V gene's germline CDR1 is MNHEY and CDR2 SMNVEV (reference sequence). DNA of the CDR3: TGTGCCAGCAGTATATCCCATCAGGGGGGAACCGGGGAGCTGTTTTTT. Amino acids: CASSISHQGGTGELFF.

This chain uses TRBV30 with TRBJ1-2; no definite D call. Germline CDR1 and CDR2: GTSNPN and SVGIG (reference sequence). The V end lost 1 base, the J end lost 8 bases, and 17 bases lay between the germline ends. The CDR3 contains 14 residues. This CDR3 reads CAWSAPPGRPGYTF. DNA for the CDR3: TGTGCCTGGAGTGCACCTCCTGGGAGGCCCGGCTACACCTTC.

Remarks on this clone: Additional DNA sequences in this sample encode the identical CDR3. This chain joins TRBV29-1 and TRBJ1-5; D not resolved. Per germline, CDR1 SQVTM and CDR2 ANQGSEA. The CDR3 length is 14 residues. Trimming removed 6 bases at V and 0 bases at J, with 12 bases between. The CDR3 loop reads CSVRDTNSNQPQHF. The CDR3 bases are TGCAGCGTGCGAGATACCAATAGCAATCAGCCCCAGCATTTT.

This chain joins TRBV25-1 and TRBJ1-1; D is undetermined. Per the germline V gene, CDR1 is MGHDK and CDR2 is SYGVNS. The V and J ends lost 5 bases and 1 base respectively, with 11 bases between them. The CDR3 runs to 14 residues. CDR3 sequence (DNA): TGTGCCAGCAGTAGTAGTACGAGGAACACTGAAGCTTTCTTT. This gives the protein CASSSSTRNTEAFF.

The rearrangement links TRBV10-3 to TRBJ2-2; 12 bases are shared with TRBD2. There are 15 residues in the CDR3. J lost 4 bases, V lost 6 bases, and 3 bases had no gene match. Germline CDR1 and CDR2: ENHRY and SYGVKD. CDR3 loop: CAISATSGGTGELFF. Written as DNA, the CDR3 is TGTGCCATCAGCGCGACTAGCGGGGGCACCGGGGAGCTGTTTTTT.

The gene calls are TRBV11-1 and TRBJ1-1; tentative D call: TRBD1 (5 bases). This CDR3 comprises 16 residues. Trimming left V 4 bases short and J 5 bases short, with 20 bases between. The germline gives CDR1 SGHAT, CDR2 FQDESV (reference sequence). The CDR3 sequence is CASSSPLGAERTEAFF. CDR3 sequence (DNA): TGTGCCAGCAGCTCCCCTCTAGGGGCAGAAAGGACTGAAGCTTTCTTT.

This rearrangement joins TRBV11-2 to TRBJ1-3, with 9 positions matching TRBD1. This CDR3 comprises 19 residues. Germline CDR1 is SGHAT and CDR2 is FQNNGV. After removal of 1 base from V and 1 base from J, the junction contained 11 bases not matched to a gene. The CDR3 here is CASSLAFIGQGKSGNTIYF. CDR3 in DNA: TGTGCCAGCAGCTTAGCGTTCATAGGACAGGGGAAGTCTGGAAACACCATATATTTT.